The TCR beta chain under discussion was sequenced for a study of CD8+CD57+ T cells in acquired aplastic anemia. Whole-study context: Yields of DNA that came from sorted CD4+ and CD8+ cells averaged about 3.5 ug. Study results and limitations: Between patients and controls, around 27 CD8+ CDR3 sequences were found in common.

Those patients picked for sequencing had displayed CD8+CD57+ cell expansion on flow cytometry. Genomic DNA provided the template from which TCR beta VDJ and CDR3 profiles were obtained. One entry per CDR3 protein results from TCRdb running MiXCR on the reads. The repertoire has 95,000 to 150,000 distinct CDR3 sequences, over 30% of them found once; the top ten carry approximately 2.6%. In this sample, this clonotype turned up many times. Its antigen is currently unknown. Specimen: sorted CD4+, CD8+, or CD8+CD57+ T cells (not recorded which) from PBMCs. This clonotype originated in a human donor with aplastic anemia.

CDR3 sequence: CASSQDLSVEQYF. CDR3 in DNA: TGCGCCAGCAGCCAAGATTTAAGTGTCGAGCAGTACTTC. This chain joins TRBV4-3 and TRBJ2-7; D gene uncertain. Germline V gene lookup returns CDR1 LGHNA and CDR2 YSLEER. This CDR3 contains 13 residues. Trimming stripped 0 bases from V and 6 bases from J, with 9 bases between.